A single sample is the source of the 9 T cell receptor beta chains below, sequenced in a study of neurological immune-mediated disorders. Via MiXCR, TCRdb re-called the 5' RACE reads, giving one row per CDR3 protein. The sample contains around 25,000 distinct CDR3 sequences, around 15% of which appear only once. The sample was PBMCs. Receptor source: a woman in her thirties or forties with HTLV-1-associated myelopathy (HAM/TSP).

This clonotype was counted many times. V gene TRBV2 combines with J gene TRBJ2-1; D might be TRBD2 (5 bases). Trimming removed 5 bases from V and 5 bases from J, with 10 bases in between. CDR1 is SNHLY and CDR2 is FYNNEI in the germline V gene. This CDR3 is built from 13 residues. The chain's CDR3 is CASSFGMNNEQFF. Here the CDR3 DNA reads TGTGCCAGCAGTTTCGGGATGAACAATGAGCAGTTCTTC.

Many counts were recorded for this clonotype. The chain recombines TRBV6-6 with TRBJ1-4; 7 bases map to TRBD1. Germline values: CDR1 MNHNY, CDR2 SVGAGI (reference sequence). CDR3 length: 16 amino acids. The trim removed 4 bases at V and 8 bases at J, leaving 13 bases unmatched. Written as DNA, the CDR3 is TGTGCCAGCAGTTCCGGGACAGATAATATGGGCGAAAAACTGTTTTTT. Encoded protein: CASSSGTDNMGEKLFF.

This clonotype has ten or more counts. The chain recombines TRBV20-1 with TRBJ2-7; 7 bases are a match to TRBD1. The CDR3 extends over 15 amino acids. Trimming at V came to 1 base and at J to 4 bases, leaving 10 bases not matched to a gene. The V gene's germline CDR1 is DFQATT and CDR2 SNEGSKA (reference sequence). CDR3 coding DNA: TGCAGTGCTAGAGCGATACAGGGGACCCATTACGAGCAGTACTTC. Amino acids: CSARAIQGTHYEQYF.

The chain links TRBV6-2 or TRBV6-3 to TRBJ2-5; maybe TRBD2 (5 bases). Germline V gene lookup returns CDR1 MNHEY and CDR2 SVGEGT. The CDR3 runs to 14 residues. V was shortened by 5 bases and J by 1 base, with 11 bases between the two germline ends. CDR3 coding DNA: TGTGCCAGCAGTGAACCGGGAACCCAAGAGACCCAGTACTTC. It codes for CASSEPGTQETQYF.

This clonotype came up many times. The chain employs TRBV7-3 and TRBJ2-3; TRBD2 is a possible D gene (6 bases). The germline CDR1 and CDR2 sequences are SGHTA and FQGTGA. CDR3 length: 15 residues. Between the trimmed V and J ends, which lost 5 bases and 5 bases, there was a span of 17 bases. The CDR3 reads CASSRNAGPVDTQYF. The CDR3 DNA follows: TGTGCCAGCAGCAGAAACGCGGGGCCCGTAGATACGCAGTATTTT.

This clonotype was found many times. The chain recombines TRBV5-1 with TRBJ2-3; TRBD2 matches at 12 bases. V trimming: 0 bases; J trimming: 5 bases; junction bases outside the gene matches: 1. CDR1 and CDR2 (germline): SGHRS, YFSETQ. The CDR3 totals 15 residues. The CDR3 DNA sequence: TGCGCCAGCAGCTTGGGACTAGCGGGGGAAGATACGCAGTATTTT. Its protein product is CASSLGLAGEDTQYF.

The chain uses TRBV7-8 and TRBJ2-7; D ambiguous. The CDR3 has 13 residues. Trimming removed 5 bases at V and 4 bases at J, with 12 bases between. CDR1 is SGHVS and CDR2 is FQNEAQ in the germline V gene. CDR3 amino acids: CASSQVLAYEQYF. The CDR3 DNA reads TGTGCCAGCAGCCAGGTCCTGGCGTACGAGCAGTACTTC. The full variable domain, completed using reference TRBV7-8 and TRBJ2-7, is GAGVSQSPRYKVAKRGQDVALRCDPISGHVSLFWYQQALGQGPEFLTYFQNEAQLDKSGLPSDRFFAERPEGSVSTLKIQRTQQEDSAVYLCASSQVLAYEQYFGPGTRLTVT.

This clonotype was recorded many times. The chain is built from TRBV20-1 and TRBJ2-3; 12 bases map to TRBD2. The V and J ends lost 0 bases and 2 bases, in that order; junction bases with no gene match: 9. Germline CDR1 reads DFQATT; CDR2 reads SNEGSKA (reference sequence). This CDR3 is built from 18 residues. The CDR3 region is CSAREPTSGGPPTDTQYF. CDR3 in DNA: TGCAGTGCTAGAGAACCGACTAGCGGGGGCCCCCCCACAGATACGCAGTATTTT.

This clonotype was counted many times. This sequence joins TRBV7-8 and TRBJ1-2; D gene uncertain. V was clipped by 1 base and J by 2 bases, with 8 bases between them. The germline V gene encodes CDR1 SGHVS and CDR2 FQNEAQ. The CDR3 totals 14 residues. Here the CDR3 reads CASSLEPGNYGYTF. The CDR3 region has the DNA TGTGCCAGCAGCTTAGAGCCGGGGAACTATGGCTACACCTTC. Looking up the rest from reference TRBV7-8 and TRBJ1-2 gives the full variable domain: GAGVSQSPRYKVAKRGQDVALRCDPISGHVSLFWYQQALGQGPEFLTYFQNEAQLDKSGLPSDRFFAERPEGSVSTLKIQRTQQEDSAVYLCASSLEPGNYGYTFGSGTRLTVV.